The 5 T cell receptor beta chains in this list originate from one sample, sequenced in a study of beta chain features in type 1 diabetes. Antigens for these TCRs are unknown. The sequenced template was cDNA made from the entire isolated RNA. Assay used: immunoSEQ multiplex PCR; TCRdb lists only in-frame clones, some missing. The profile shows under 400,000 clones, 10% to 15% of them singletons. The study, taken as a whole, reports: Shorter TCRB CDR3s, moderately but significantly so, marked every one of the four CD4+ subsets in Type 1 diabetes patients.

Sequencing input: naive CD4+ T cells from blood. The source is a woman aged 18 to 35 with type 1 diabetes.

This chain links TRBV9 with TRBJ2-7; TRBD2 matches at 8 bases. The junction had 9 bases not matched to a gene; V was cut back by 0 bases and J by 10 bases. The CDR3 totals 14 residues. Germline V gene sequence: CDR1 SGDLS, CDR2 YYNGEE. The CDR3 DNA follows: TGTGCCAGCAGCGTAGAGGGTAGCGGGACGCGACAGTACTTC. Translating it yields CASSVEGSGTRQYF.

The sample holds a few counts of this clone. Here the CDR3 DNA reads TGTGCCAGCAGGTTCGGCGGGCAGGAGACCCAGTACTTC. It translates to CASRFGGQETQYF. The chain recombines TRBV7-2 with TRBJ2-5; D is perhaps TRBD2 (5 bases). The CDR3 spans 13 residues. In germline, CDR1 is SGHTA, CDR2 FQGNSA. The ends were cut back, 6 bases at V and 5 bases at J, with 13 bases in the middle.

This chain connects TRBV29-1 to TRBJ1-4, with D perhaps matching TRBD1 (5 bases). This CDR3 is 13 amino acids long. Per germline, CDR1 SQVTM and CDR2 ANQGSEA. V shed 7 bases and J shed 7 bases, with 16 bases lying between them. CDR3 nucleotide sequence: TGCAGCGCCGAGCTGGGGCGGGGTGAAAAACTGTTTTTT. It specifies CSAELGRGEKLFF.

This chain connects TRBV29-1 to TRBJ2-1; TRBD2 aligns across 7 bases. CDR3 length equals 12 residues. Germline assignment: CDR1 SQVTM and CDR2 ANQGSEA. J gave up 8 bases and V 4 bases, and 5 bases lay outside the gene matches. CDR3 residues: CSVVGSGYEQFF. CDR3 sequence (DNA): TGCAGCGTTGTTGGTAGCGGGTATGAGCAGTTCTTC.

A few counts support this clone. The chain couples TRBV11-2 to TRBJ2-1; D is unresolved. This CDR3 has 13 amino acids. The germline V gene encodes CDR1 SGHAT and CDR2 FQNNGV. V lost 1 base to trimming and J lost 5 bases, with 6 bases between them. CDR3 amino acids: CASSLVEDNEQFF. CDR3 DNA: TGTGCCAGCAGCTTAGTTGAGGACAATGAGCAGTTCTTC.